This T cell receptor (beta chain) was captured by sequencing in a study of blood T cell repertoires in COVID-19 (TCRdb year 2020). Turning to the overall study: Samples covering the acute and convalescent phases of COVID-19 were provided by collaborators in the United States, Italy and Spain. The material from the prospective study consisted of cDNA or gDNA derived from T cells, B-cell-depleted T cells, or PBMCs. The dataset comprised deeply sampled blood TCRbeta repertoires from subjects exposed to, actively infected with, or recovered from COVID-19. The repertoires were made available in a free public database intended to serve as a resource for research on the immune response to SARS-CoV-2. Samples were obtained from the ongoing ImmuneRACE study (first 160 participants) and from 1,254 subjects provided by 6 global collaborators. Sample metadata almost always included a de-identified subject ID, COVID-19 status, age in years and sex. Where available, HLA class I and class II types were obtained from metadata supplied by the sample provider rather than from assay-based typing.

What the work shows at the level of the full study, not this receptor alone: Clinical and demographic metadata were provided uncurated, with the amount varying by source and participant.

After removal of 1 base from V and 5 bases from J, the junction retains 5 bases not matched to a gene. CDR1 and CDR2 are drawn from the germline V gene: KGHSH, LQKENI. The CDR3 has 15 amino acids, counting the end cysteine and phenylalanine. The kept DNA is CDR3 alone, 45 bases in frame from the first base. Whole blood was collected in K2EDTA tubes by collaborating institutions according to the institutions' own protocols. For TCRbeta analysis, collaborators shipped samples as frozen whole blood, isolated PBMCs, or DNA extracted from either of those sample types. TCRbeta CDR3 regions were amplified from genomic DNA by means of the immunoSEQ Assay, a bias-controlled multiplex PCR. The paper's data handling went like this. The number of nucleated cells in each sample was estimated from the amplification of reference gene primers within the assay. To quantify the absolute abundance of each unique TCRbeta CDR3 rearrangement, sequence reads were collapsed and filtered. For each sample, productive Simpson clonality was calculated by taking the square root of Simpson's diversity index across productive rearrangements. Sourced from immuneACCESS, this table was stored by TCRdb with only in-frame sequences that have V and J called. A share of the clones is absent; for the studies checked, an unresolved V gene accounts for under half, and the remainder has no known explanation. V, J and clone size were drawn from that table, and D and trimming were deduced from the DNA. The sample table records approximately 100,000 clones; 70% to 90% of these occur just once. Under 14% of the sample lies in the top ten.

As concerns this clone: Its antigen has not been determined. No much larger clone exists at a distance of one base, and base qualities are not known.

The origin of this receptor is a woman under 40 with acute or convalescent COVID-19. The chain employs TRBV18 and TRBJ2-4; TRBD1 aligns with 7 central bases. Sequencing was done on a sample of peripheral blood. Here the CDR3 is given as CASSPREGAQNIQYF. DNA sequence: TGTGCCAGCTCACCACGCGAGGGGGCCCAAAACATTCAGTACTTC.